The 11 T cell receptor beta chains listed next were all sequenced from one sample in a study of blood T cells in healthy people across ages. Alongside a J-beta primer mix, a sample-barcoded 5' primer served in a second PCR lasting about 7 to 12 cycles. TCRdb called the 5' RACE reads again in MiXCR, with one record for every CDR3 protein. The sample comprises hundreds of thousands of distinct CDR3 sequences, roughly 21% of which are singletons, and approximately 3.7% rests with the top ten. The sequenced sample was blood. These receptors were obtained from a man between 65 and 85 years old in good health.

The V call is TRBV5-1, the J call TRBJ2-5, with TRBD2 matching over 10 bases. This CDR3 has 16 residues. The junction had 4 bases not matched to a gene; V was cut back by 0 bases and J by 2 bases. CDR1 and CDR2 (germline): SGHRS, YFSETQ. This CDR3 is CASSLAPAGGQETQYF. As DNA, the CDR3 is TGCGCCAGCAGCTTGGCCCCAGCGGGAGGGCAAGAGACCCAGTACTTC.

The V gene is TRBV14, the J gene TRBJ2-3; 7 bases are shared with TRBD2. The CDR3 contains 16 residues. Germline V gene data show CDR1 as SGHDN and CDR2 as FVKESK. The trim removed 4 bases at V and 3 bases at J, leaving 10 bases unmatched. CDR3 sequence (DNA): TGTGCCAGCAGCCTCTCCCCTGGGGAGGGTACAGATACGCAGTATTTT. Translated, it gives CASSLSPGEGTDTQYF.

In its sample, this clonotype was seen a few times. J is TRBJ2-1 and V is TRBV15; D is uncertain. CDR3 length equals 13 residues. V gave up 8 bases and J gave up 0 bases, with 8 bases separating them. Germline V gives CDR1 LNHNV, CDR2 YYDKDF (reference sequence). The CDR3 DNA follows: TGTGCCACCGCGTTCAGCTCCTACAATGAGCAGTTCTTC. Translated, it gives CATAFSSYNEQFF.

V and J are TRBV7-2 and TRBJ2-5, with 8 bases matching TRBD2. The V and J ends lost 1 base and 5 bases, in that order; junction bases with no gene match: 12. Germline-derived CDR1 and CDR2 are SGHTA and FQGNSA. The CDR3 has 17 residues. The CDR3 DNA reads TGTGCCAGCAGCTTAGGATTTCCCGGGAGGGCCGACGAGACCCAGTACTTC. Its translation is CASSLGFPGRADETQYF. The full variable domain, rest sourced from reference TRBV7-2 and TRBJ2-5, is GAGVSQSPSNKVTEKGKDVELRCDPISGHTALYWYRQSLGQGLEFLIYFQGNSAPDKSGLPSDRFSAERTGGSVSTLTIQRTQQEDSAVYLCASSLGFPGRADETQYFGPGTRLLVL.

This chain links TRBV5-5 with TRBJ2-2; D is possibly TRBD1 (5 bases). The length of the CDR3 is 18 residues. Germline CDR1 SGHKS, CDR2 YYEKEE (reference sequence). Trimming pared 1 base from V and 0 bases from J, leaving 16 bases between. CDR3: CASSLRLGAATNTGELFF. The CDR3 DNA reads as TGTGCCAGCAGCTTGAGGTTAGGGGCCGCTACGAACACCGGGGAGCTGTTTTTT.

The chain combines TRBV3-1 with TRBJ2-2; TRBD2 matches at 14 bases. In germline, CDR1 is LGHDT, CDR2 YNNKEL (reference sequence). Losses at the gene ends were 1 base for V and 7 bases for J; bases not matched to a gene: 2. The CDR3 has 16 residues. The CDR3 coding sequence is TGTGCCAGCAGCCAAGGACTAGCGGGAGGGGGCGGGGAGCTGTTTTTT. Translating gives CASSQGLAGGGGELFF.

V and J are TRBV20-1 and TRBJ2-3; the D gene is possibly TRBD2 (5 bases). This CDR3 region has 15 residues. The ends were cut back, 3 bases at V and 7 bases at J, with 20 bases in the middle. From germline, CDR1 is DFQATT and CDR2 SNEGSKA (reference sequence). CDR3 loop: CSARMTGSPRNTQYF. The DNA of the CDR3 is TGCAGTGCTAGGATGACGGGGTCTCCCAGGAATACGCAGTATTTT.

This clonotype was seen at least ten times. V gene TRBV28 combines with J gene TRBJ2-5; D ambiguous. This CDR3 spans 15 amino acids. Germline V lookup: CDR1 MDHEN, CDR2 SYDVKM. V gave up 0 bases and J gave up 1 base, with 9 bases separating them. The CDR3: CASSLWISGQETQYF. The CDR3 nucleotides are TGTGCCAGCAGTTTATGGATATCGGGCCAAGAGACCCAGTACTTC.

This sequence joins TRBV20-1 and TRBJ2-5; D is ambiguous. CDR1 and CDR2 from the germline V gene are DFQATT and SNEGSKA (reference sequence). Between the trimmed V and J ends, which lost 6 bases and 5 bases, there was a span of 13 bases. The CDR3 runs to 12 residues. In DNA form, the CDR3 reads TGCAGTGCGACCGACGATGGGGAGACCCAGTACTTC. Protein: CSATDDGETQYF.

The chain recombines TRBV7-9 with TRBJ1-3; possible D gene TRBD1, 6 bases. Trimming shortened V by 3 bases and J by 8 bases, and 11 bases separated the two germline ends. Germline V gene lookup returns CDR1 SEHNR and CDR2 FQNEAQ (reference sequence). CDR3 size: 13 residues. CDR3 region: CASSFNRVDTIYF. The CDR3 DNA reads as TGTGCCAGCAGCTTTAACAGGGTTGACACCATATATTTT.

This rearrangement joins TRBV24-1 to TRBJ2-5, with 7 bases aligning to TRBD2. This CDR3 region has 14 residues. CDR1 and CDR2 from the germline V gene are KGHDR and SFDVKD. V lost 1 base to trimming and J lost 3 bases; unmatched junction nucleotides: 1. The CDR3 DNA reads TGTGCCACCAGTGATTTTGCGGGAGAAGAGACCCAGTACTTC. Translation gives CATSDFAGEETQYF.